This entry concerns a single T cell receptor (beta chain). Original analysis: Nucleated cell number was recorded as an estimate derived from reference gene primer amplification. The method was immunoSEQ multiplex PCR; TCRdb's version includes in-frame clones alone and lacks a portion of them. That table furnishes V, J and clone size, whereas the DNA furnished D and trimming. The sample contains tens of thousands of clones, 80% to 90% of which appear only once. The data were taken from a study of blood T cell repertoires in COVID-19. Across the whole study: Samples taken during acute and convalescent COVID-19 were collected in the United States, Italy and Spain. T cells, B-cell-depleted T cells, or PBMCs supplied cDNA or gDNA.

V lost 3 bases, J lost 6 bases, and 4 bases stayed unmatched. This CDR3 contains 14 residues. The germline gives CDR1 SGHRS, CDR2 YFSETQ. The specimen sequenced was peripheral blood. The chain combines TRBV5-1 with TRBJ2-1; 9 positions agree with TRBD1. This receptor was taken from a man older than 75 with acute or convalescent COVID-19. This chain's CDR3 is CASSSQTGGNEQFF. The CDR3 nucleotides are TGCGCCAGCAGCTCGCAGACAGGGGGCAATGAGCAGTTCTTC.